This passage covers 6 T cell receptor beta chains from one sample sequenced in a study of control samples from healthy donors and cancer patients. Clones were read by immunoSEQ multiplex PCR, and TCRdb kept only the in-frame ones, dropping some. Among about 130,000 clones listed, approximately 92% were seen once. Source material: blood. These receptors came from a man younger than 35 in good health.

The gene calls are TRBV30 and TRBJ1-1; a weak D match, TRBD1 (5 bases). V lost 3 bases and J 1 base, leaving 9 bases between the germline ends. This CDR3 has 13 residues. Per the germline V gene, CDR1 is GTSNPN and CDR2 is SVGIG (reference sequence). Written as DNA, the CDR3 is TGTGCCTGGAGGGACAACTCGAACACTGAAGCTTTCTTT. This codes for CAWRDNSNTEAFF.

The chain joins TRBV11-2 to TRBJ2-3, with D hard to call. Trimming took 10 bases from V and 2 from J, leaving 16 bases between them. The CDR3 has 14 amino acids. CDR1 and CDR2 (germline): SGHAT, FQNNGV. In nucleotides, the CDR3 is TGTGCCACCCACTCAAGGCAGAACACAGATACGCAGTATTTT. This translates into CATHSRQNTDTQYF.

This sequence joins TRBV27 and TRBJ1-5, with D uncertain. The CDR3 length is 15 residues. Deletions cut 3 bases from V and 2 bases from J, with 11 bases between. Germline V gene lookup returns CDR1 MNHEY and CDR2 SMNVEV (reference sequence). This CDR3 is CASSLALGGNQPQHF. CDR3 coding DNA: TGTGCCAGCAGTTTGGCACTCGGGGGCAATCAGCCCCAGCATTTT.

The gene calls are TRBV7-2 and TRBJ2-1; 7 bases agree with TRBD1. The CDR3 totals 16 residues. Trimming at V came to 2 bases and at J to 0 bases, leaving 4 bases not matched to a gene. Germline CDR1 SGHTA, CDR2 FQGNSA. DNA for the CDR3: TGTGCCAGCAGCTTACGACCAGGGGGCTCCTACAATGAGCAGTTCTTC. Encoded protein: CASSLRPGGSYNEQFF. The full variable domain, rest sourced from reference TRBV7-2 and TRBJ2-1, is GAGVSQSPSNKVTEKGKDVELRCDPISGHTALYWYRQSLGQGLEFLIYFQGNSAPDKSGLPSDRFSAERTGGSVSTLTIQRTQQEDSAVYLCASSLRPGGSYNEQFFGPGTRLTVL.

V and J are TRBV27 and TRBJ1-2, with 9 bases that match TRBD1. Germline V lookup: CDR1 MNHEY, CDR2 SMNVEV (reference sequence). V shed 6 bases, J shed 5 bases, and the junction held 7 bases outside the gene matches. The CDR3 totals 14 residues. The CDR3 sequence is CASSRGQGKYGYTF. DNA for the CDR3: TGTGCCAGCAGCCGGGGACAGGGAAAATATGGCTACACCTTC.

Written as DNA, the CDR3 is TGTGCCAGCAGATCCCTGGGGGGGGGCTACACCTTC. It yields the protein CASRSLGGGYTF. The V and J genes are TRBV27 and TRBJ1-2; a weak D match, TRBD1 (5 bases). Per germline, CDR1 MNHEY and CDR2 SMNVEV (reference sequence). The ends were cut back, 6 bases at V and 8 bases at J, with 13 bases in the middle. The CDR3 spans 12 residues.